Sequencing of this TCR beta chain was carried out in a study of shared clonotypes between healthy human individuals. Study-level background: Contributing individuals were a couple of females and three males aged 18 to 49. Each donor had three CD4 naive, three CD4 memory, two CD8 naive and one CD8 memory plate.

Naive CD8 cells, CD45RO-negative and positively selected for CCR7, excluded terminally differentiated effector memory CD45RA+ cells. As for this clone: The antigen remains unidentified. At one of its ends the junction is not consistent with the germline gene, which may arise from a read error.

CDR1 and CDR2 from the germline V gene are SGHKS and YYEKEE (reference sequence). This CDR3 has 11 amino acids. Only in-frame clones appear in the TCRdb table, and some are missing; sequencing was by immunoSEQ multiplex PCR. The table has around 580,000 clones, about 98% seen once. Study-wide points: In a handful of donors, around 5% of naive CD4 clonotypes appeared in common. Across subsets, estimated richness was generally greater for naive than for memory populations.

V is TRBV5-5 and J is TRBJ2-5; D is unclear. The origin of this receptor is a man aged 30 to 45 in good health. The source material was naive CD8+ T cells sorted from blood. CDR3 amino acids: CASSWREAQYF. In DNA, the CDR3 is TGTGCCAGCAGCTGGAGAGAGGCCCAGTACTTC.